By frequency in the sample, the clone carrying this T cell receptor (beta chain) is medium-sized. The germline V gene has CDR1 SGHDT and CDR2 YYEEEE. Trimming left V 2 bases short and J 0 bases short, with 6 bases between. The CDR3 has 14 residues. A marrow graft followed busulfan-fludarabine conditioning, with cyclophosphamide on days +3 and +4. Measured with immunoSEQ multiplex PCR; TCRdb has only the in-frame clones, and not every one. The profile covers a few thousand clones, none occurring a single time. This record belongs to a study of T cells after posttransplantation cyclophosphamide. Sample: PBMCs, taken after allogeneic stem cell transplant with posttransplant cyclophosphamide. J is TRBJ1-3 and V is TRBV5-6; D perhaps matches TRBD1 (5 bases). The TCR was taken from a male patient between 60 and 69 years old who received an allogeneic stem cell transplant from a related donor and was CMV-positive. The graft donor may be the source of some T cells. CDR3 nucleotides: TGTGCCAGCAGCTTCAGGGTCTCTGGAAACACCATATATTTT. This translates into CASSFRVSGNTIYF.